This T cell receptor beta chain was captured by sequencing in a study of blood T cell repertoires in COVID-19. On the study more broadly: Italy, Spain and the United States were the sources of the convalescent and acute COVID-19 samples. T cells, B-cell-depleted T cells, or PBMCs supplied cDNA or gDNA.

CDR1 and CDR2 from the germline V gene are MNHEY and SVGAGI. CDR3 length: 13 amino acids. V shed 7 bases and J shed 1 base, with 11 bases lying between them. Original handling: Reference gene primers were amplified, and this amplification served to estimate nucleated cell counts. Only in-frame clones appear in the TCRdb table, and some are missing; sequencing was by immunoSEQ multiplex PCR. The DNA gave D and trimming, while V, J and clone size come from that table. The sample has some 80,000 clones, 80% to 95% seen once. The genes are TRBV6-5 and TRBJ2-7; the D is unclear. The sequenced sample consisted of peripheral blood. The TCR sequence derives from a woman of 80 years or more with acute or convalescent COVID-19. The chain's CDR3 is CASNSFLSYEQYF. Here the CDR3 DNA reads TGTGCCAGCAACAGTTTTCTGTCCTACGAGCAGTACTTC.